Presented here are 24 T cell receptor beta chains from one specimen sequenced in a study of vaccination and CD4 T cells after COVID-19. These receptors' antigens are unknown. Noted treatment: 10-day PBMC culture with coronavirus spike peptide pools or control peptides (ViraFEST assay). Oncomine TCR Beta short-read sequencing was applied to DNA from cultured CD4+ T cells. Using its own MiXCR run on the PCR reads, TCRdb lists one record per CDR3 protein. The table records 16,000 or so distinct CDR3 sequences, about two fifths of them present only once. This material consisted of CD4+ T cells from blood, cultured in vitro, taken after SARS-CoV-2 vaccination. The receptors were gathered from a human donor who had recovered from COVID-19.

The gene calls are TRBV6-1 and TRBJ1-1; possible D gene TRBD1, 5 bases. The germline V gene has CDR1 MNHNS and CDR2 SASEGT. There are 13 residues in the CDR3. V dropped 10 bases and J dropped 0 bases, with 12 bases sitting between them. The CDR3 sequence: CATTRGMNTEAFF. In DNA form, the CDR3 reads TGTGCCACTACTCGGGGCATGAACACTGAAGCTTTCTTT.

This sequence joins TRBV6-5 and TRBJ1-2, with D possibly being TRBD1 (6 bases). The CDR3 contains 13 residues. Trimming cost V 1 base and J 7 bases, with 10 bases left between them. The V gene's germline CDR1 is MNHEY and CDR2 SVGAGI. The CDR3 spells CASSYFLTGGYTF. The DNA for the CDR3 is TGTGCCAGCAGTTACTTCTTGACAGGTGGCTACACCTTC.

There are a few counts of this clonotype. V and J are TRBV5-8 and TRBJ2-3, with D possibly matching TRBD2 (5 bases). From germline, CDR1 is SGHTS and CDR2 YDEGEE. Trimming took 0 bases from V and 4 from J, leaving 9 bases between them. CDR3 length: 14 residues. This CDR3 reads CASSLEVGADTQYF. CDR3 sequence (DNA): TGTGCCAGCAGCTTGGAGGTCGGGGCAGATACGCAGTATTTT.

The V gene is TRBV20-1, the J gene TRBJ2-5, with 8 bases lining up with TRBD1. V shed 5 bases and J 7 bases; nucleotides not matched to a gene: 18. In germline, CDR1 is DFQATT, CDR2 SNEGSKA (reference sequence). The CDR3 is made up of 16 amino acids. CDR3 bases: TGCAGTGCTCCTGACACTGGACAGGGTGACGTGGGGACCCAGTACTTC. Its translation: CSAPDTGQGDVGTQYF.

CDR3 region: CASSEGGTPTQYF. CDR3 DNA: TGTGCCAGCAGCGAGGGGGGGACACCGACGCAGTATTTT. The chain uses TRBV7-8 and TRBJ2-3; D is perhaps TRBD2 (7 bases). CDR1 is SGHVS, CDR2 FQNEAQ, per germline. V was shortened by 5 bases and J by 9 bases, with 15 bases between the two germline ends. The CDR3 covers 13 residues.

By share, this clonotype ranks as medium-sized. The CDR3 protein is CASSLVSEQYF. The CDR3 nucleotides are TGTGCCAGCAGCTTAGTTTCCGAGCAGTACTTC. V and J are TRBV7-9 and TRBJ2-7; D gene uncertain. The germline V gene encodes CDR1 SEHNR and CDR2 FQNEAQ (reference sequence). V shed 1 base and J shed 6 bases, with 4 bases lying between them. The CDR3 has 11 residues.

The chain carries TRBV11-2 and TRBJ1-4; D is possibly TRBD1 (6 bases). This CDR3 spans 14 amino acids. CDR1 SGHAT and CDR2 FQNNGV come from the germline V gene. V was clipped by 7 bases and J by 7 bases, with 16 bases between them. The CDR3 coding sequence is TGTGCCAGCATAAGTGACAGGAAAAGTGAAAAACTGTTTTTT. This codes for CASISDRKSEKLFF.

This clonotype was counted only a few times. This rearrangement joins TRBV24-1 to TRBJ1-4, with 7 bases identical to TRBD1. This CDR3 has 14 residues. Germline CDR1 reads KGHDR; CDR2 reads SFDVKD. V trimming: 3 bases; J trimming: 6 bases; junction bases outside the gene matches: 3. The CDR3: CATSDKGAHEKLFF. The DNA for the CDR3 is TGTGCCACCAGTGATAAGGGGGCCCATGAAAAACTGTTTTTT.

The chain carries TRBV5-7 and TRBJ1-2; D is undetermined. TRBV5-7 is designated an ORF whose function remains uncertain. The CDR3 covers 12 residues. V was shortened by 4 bases and J by 5 bases, with 9 bases between the two germline ends. CDR3 residues: CASSLGRYGYTF. The CDR3 DNA reads TGTGCCAGCAGCCTCGGACGGTATGGCTACACCTTC.

This clonotype was detected only a few times. The chain has TRBV20-1 and TRBJ1-5, with 7 bases fitting TRBD1. This CDR3 comprises 15 residues. CDR1 is DFQATT and CDR2 is SNEGSKA in the germline V gene (reference sequence). V trimming: 0 bases; J trimming: 4 bases; junction bases outside the gene matches: 6. CDR3 loop: CSARDRETGNQPQHF. The CDR3 DNA reads TGCAGTGCTAGAGATAGGGAGACAGGGAATCAGCCCCAGCATTTT.

The chain combines TRBV7-8 with TRBJ2-1; D not certain. Germline CDR1 reads SGHVS; CDR2 reads FQNEAQ. V was clipped by 0 bases and J by 5 bases, with 8 bases between them. This CDR3 spans 14 amino acids. The CDR3: CASSLAVSHNEQFF. For the CDR3, the DNA is TGTGCCAGCAGCTTAGCGGTCAGCCACAATGAGCAGTTCTTC. Drawing the rest from reference TRBV7-8 and TRBJ2-1, the complete variable domain is GAGVSQSPRYKVAKRGQDVALRCDPISGHVSLFWYQQALGQGPEFLTYFQNEAQLDKSGLPSDRFFAERPEGSVSTLKIQRTQQEDSAVYLCASSLAVSHNEQFFGPGTRLTVL.

This clonotype was picked up a small number of times. For the CDR3, the DNA is TGCAGTGCTAGAGATCCAGCGGGAGGGCCCGAGGATGAGCAGTTCTTC. Its translation: CSARDPAGGPEDEQFF. The V gene is TRBV20-1, the J gene TRBJ2-1, with 10 nucleotides matching TRBD2. The germline V gene has CDR1 DFQATT and CDR2 SNEGSKA (reference sequence). This CDR3 region has 16 residues. V trimming: 0 bases; J trimming: 8 bases; junction bases outside the gene matches: 10.

The chain joins TRBV19 to TRBJ2-5; D is possibly TRBD2 (7 bases). Germline V lookup: CDR1 LNHDA, CDR2 SQIVND (reference sequence). This CDR3 contains 16 residues. The ends were cut back, 0 bases at V and 5 bases at J, with 16 bases in the middle. CDR3: CASSIEFGGARETQYF. CDR3 DNA: TGTGCCAGTAGTATAGAGTTTGGGGGGGCCCGTGAGACCCAGTACTTC.

The V gene is TRBV5-6, the J gene TRBJ1-1; no firm D call. The CDR3 covers 12 residues. Germline CDR1 is SGHDT and CDR2 is YYEEEE. Trimming took 0 bases from V and 8 from J, leaving 8 bases between them. This CDR3 is CASSLVGNEAFF. CDR3 nucleotide sequence: TGTGCCAGCAGCTTGGTAGGGAACGAAGCTTTCTTT.

There are a few counts of this clonotype. J is TRBJ2-7 and V is TRBV20-1; TRBD2 matches at 8 bases. Germline V gene data show CDR1 as DFQATT and CDR2 as SNEGSKA (reference sequence). J lost 7 bases, V lost 5 bases, and 13 bases had no gene match. The CDR3 extends over 14 amino acids. The CDR3 loop reads CSALDLAGPGEQYF. The CDR3 nucleotides are TGCAGTGCTTTGGATCTAGCGGGCCCGGGGGAGCAGTACTTC.

The chain employs TRBV20-1 and TRBJ1-4; D perhaps matches TRBD1 (5 bases). CDR1 DFQATT and CDR2 SNEGSKA come from the germline V gene (reference sequence). The ends were cut back, 1 base at V and 8 bases at J, with 8 bases in the middle. The CDR3 has 12 amino acids. The CDR3 region is CSARVGDEKLFF. CDR3 coding DNA: TGCAGTGCTAGAGTGGGGGACGAAAAACTGTTTTTT.

This clonotype rates as medium-sized. The chain has TRBV19 and TRBJ1-5, with 11 bases aligning to TRBD1. V shed 3 bases, J shed 2 bases, and the junction held 3 bases outside the gene matches. CDR1 is LNHDA, CDR2 SQIVND, per germline (reference sequence). The CDR3 loop spans 16 amino acids. CDR3 residues: CASSIRDRGGNQPQHF. In nucleotides, the CDR3 is TGTGCCAGTAGTATCCGGGACAGGGGGGGCAATCAGCCCCAGCATTTT. Together with reference TRBV19 and TRBJ1-5, the CDR3 gives the full variable domain: DGGITQSPKYLFRKEGQNVTLSCEQNLNHDAMYWYRQDPGQGLRLIYYSQIVNDFQKGDIAEGYSVSREKKESFPLTVTSAQKNPTAFYLCASSIRDRGGNQPQHFGDGTRLSIL.

This sequence joins TRBV20-1 and TRBJ2-1; 11 nucleotides line up with TRBD2. V was pared by 5 bases and J by 8 bases, with 11 bases of the junction left unmatched. CDR3 length equals 15 residues. CDR1 is DFQATT and CDR2 is SNEGSKA in the germline V gene (reference sequence). The CDR3 sequence is CSASGTSGRGDEQFF. The CDR3 DNA sequence: TGCAGTGCTTCCGGGACTAGCGGAAGAGGCGATGAGCAGTTCTTC.

This chain links TRBV6-2 or TRBV6-3 with TRBJ2-2; TRBD2 is a possible D gene (6 bases). V was pared by 8 bases and J by 4 bases, with 20 bases between. The CDR3 has 16 amino acids. The germline V gene encodes CDR1 MNHEY and CDR2 SVGEGT. Here the CDR3 DNA reads TGTGCCAGCCTAGGGGAGGTAGCGCGGGGCACCGGGGAGCTGTTTTTT. Amino acid sequence: CASLGEVARGTGELFF.

V and J are TRBV2 and TRBJ2-1, with unresolved D. This CDR3 is 16 amino acids long. CDR1 is SNHLY and CDR2 is FYNNEI in the germline V gene. V dropped 6 bases and J dropped 0 bases, with 15 bases sitting between them. The CDR3 DNA sequence: TGTGCCAGCAGGAACCCAACGGTTAGCTCCTACAATGAGCAGTTCTTC. Its protein is CASRNPTVSSYNEQFF. Drawing the rest from reference TRBV2 and TRBJ2-1, the complete variable domain is EPEVTQTPSHQVTQMGQEVILRCVPISNHLYFYWYRQILGQKVEFLVSFYNNEISEKSEIFDDQFSVERPDGSNFTLKIRSTKLEDSAMYFCASRNPTVSSYNEQFFGPGTRLTVL.

With respect to this clonotype: At one of its ends the junction is not consistent with the germline gene, which may arise from a read error. The V and J genes are TRBV12-3 or TRBV12-4 and TRBJ1-1; perhaps TRBD1 as D (5 bases). The CDR3 contains 15 residues. The DNA of the CDR3 is TGTCCCAGCAGTTTTTGGTCTGGGCAGGGTACTGAAGCTTTCTTT. This codes for CPSSFWSGQGTEAFF.

The rearrangement joins TRBV10-3 to TRBJ2-1, with a tentative D call TRBD1 (6 bases). This CDR3 region has 13 residues. V was cut by 6 bases and J by 5 bases, with 11 bases left in between. Germline CDR1 and CDR2: ENHRY and SYGVKD. The DNA of the CDR3 is TGTGCCATCAGGGGGGCCTCAGACAATGAGCAGTTCTTC. Translating gives CAIRGASDNEQFF.

By sample fraction, this clonotype is medium-sized. This sequence joins TRBV6-5 and TRBJ2-7; 8 bases match TRBD2. Trimming at V came to 2 bases and at J to 5 bases, leaving 11 bases not matched to a gene. In germline, CDR1 is MNHEY, CDR2 SVGAGI. This CDR3 contains 16 residues. CDR3 nucleotide sequence: TGTGCCAGCAGTTACCGGTCAGCGGGAGCAAACGACGAGCAGTACTTC. It specifies CASSYRSAGANDEQYF.

J is TRBJ2-7 and V is TRBV18, with 10 positions matching TRBD1. The CDR3 consists of 15 residues. The germline gives CDR1 KGHSH, CDR2 LQKENI. Trimming at V came to 3 bases and at J to 1 base, leaving 3 bases not matched to a gene. CDR3 nucleotide sequence: TGTGCCAGCTCACCGGGACAGGGGTCTTCCTACGAGCAGTACTTC. Protein sequence: CASSPGQGSSYEQYF.